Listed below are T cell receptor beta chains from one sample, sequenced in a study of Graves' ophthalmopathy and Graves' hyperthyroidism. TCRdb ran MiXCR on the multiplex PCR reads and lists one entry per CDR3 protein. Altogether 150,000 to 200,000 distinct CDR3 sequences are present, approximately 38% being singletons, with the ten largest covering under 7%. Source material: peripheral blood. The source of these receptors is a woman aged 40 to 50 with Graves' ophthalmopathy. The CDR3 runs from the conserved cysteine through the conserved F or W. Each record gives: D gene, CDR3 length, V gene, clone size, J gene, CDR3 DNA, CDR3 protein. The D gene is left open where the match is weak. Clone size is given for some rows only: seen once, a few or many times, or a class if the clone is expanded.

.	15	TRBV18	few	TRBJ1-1	TGTGCCAGCTCACCACCTTTGTGGGGGCGAGTTGAAGCTTTCTTT	CASSPPLWGRVEAFF
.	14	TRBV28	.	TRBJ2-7	TGTGCCAGCAGGCCTCTGGGGAGTAGCGACGAGCAGTACTTC	CASRPLGSSDEQYF
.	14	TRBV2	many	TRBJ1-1	TGTGCCAGCAGTGTCACGGGTCGGATGACTGAAGCTTTCTTT	CASSVTGRMTEAFF
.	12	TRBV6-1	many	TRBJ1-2	TGTGCCAGCAGTGGGTCAGACTATGGCTACACCTTC	CASSGSDYGYTF
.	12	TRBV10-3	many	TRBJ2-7	TGTGCCATCAGTGATTTCGGGTACGAGCAGTACTTC	CAISDFGYEQYF
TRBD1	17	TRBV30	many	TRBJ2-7	TGTGCCTGGAGTGCCCCAGGACAGGGCTTACTATCCTACGAGCAGTACTTC	CAWSAPGQGLLSYEQYF
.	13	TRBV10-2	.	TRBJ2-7	TGCGCCAGCAGTGAGACCGGAACCTACGAGCAGTACTTC	CASSETGTYEQYF
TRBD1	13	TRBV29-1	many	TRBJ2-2	TGCAGCGTTGGGACAGGGAATACCGGGGAGCTGTTTTTT	CSVGTGNTGELFF
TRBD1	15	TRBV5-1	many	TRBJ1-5	TGCGCCAGCAGCGCAACAGGGGGACGCGGTCAGCCCCAGCATTTT	CASSATGGRGQPQHF
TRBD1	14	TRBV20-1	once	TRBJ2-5	TGCAGTGCCCGCCCTGGCAGGGGGCGGGAGACCCAGTACTTC	CSARPGRGRETQYF
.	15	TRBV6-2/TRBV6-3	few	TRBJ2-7	TGTGCCAGCAGCCCCAGGGCAGGCACCTCCTACGAGCAGTACTTC	CASSPRAGTSYEQYF
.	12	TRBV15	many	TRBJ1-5	TGTGCCACCAGCGGGCAAAATCAGCCCCAGCATTTT	CATSGQNQPQHF
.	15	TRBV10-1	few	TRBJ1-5	TGCGCCAGCAGTGAGTCGATAGATAGCAATCAGCCCCAGCATTTT	CASSESIDSNQPQHF
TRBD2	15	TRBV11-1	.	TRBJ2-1	TGTGCCAGCAGCTCAACGGGACTAGCGAGAACTGAGCAGTTCTTC	CASSSTGLARTEQFF
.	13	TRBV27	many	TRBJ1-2	TGTGCCAGCAGTGCGAATCCTAACTATGGCTACACCTTC	CASSANPNYGYTF
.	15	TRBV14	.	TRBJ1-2	TGTGCCAGCAGCCAATTCGGGGCGTCCCTTTATGGCTACACCTTC	CASSQFGASLYGYTF
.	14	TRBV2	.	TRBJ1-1	TGTGCCAGCAGTGAACCGGGATTGAACACTGAAGCTTTCTTT	CASSEPGLNTEAFF
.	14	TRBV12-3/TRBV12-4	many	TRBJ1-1	TGTGCCAGCAGTTCTCGGGGTTGGTACACTGAAGCTTTCTTT	CASSSRGWYTEAFF
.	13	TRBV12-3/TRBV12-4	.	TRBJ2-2	TGTGCCAGCAGTTTTTGGCTGTCCGGGGAGCTGTTTTTT	CASSFWLSGELFF
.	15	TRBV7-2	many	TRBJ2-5	TGTGCCAGCAGCTCCGGAGCCTCTGGGGCGGAGGCCCAGTACTTC	CASSSGASGAEAQYF
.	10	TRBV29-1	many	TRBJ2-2	TGCAGCGCTTACACCGGGGAGCTGTTTTTT	CSAYTGELFF
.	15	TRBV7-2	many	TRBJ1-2	TGTGCCAGCAGCCCAGCCCGGACAGCAAACTATGGCTACACCTTC	CASSPARTANYGYTF
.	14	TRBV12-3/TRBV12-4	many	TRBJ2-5	TGTGCCAGCGCCCGCACGTGGGGCCAAGAGACCCAGTACTTC	CASARTWGQETQYF
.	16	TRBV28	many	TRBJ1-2	TGTGCCAGCAGTGGGCCGGGACAACAAGCTAACTATGGCTACACCTTC	CASSGPGQQANYGYTF
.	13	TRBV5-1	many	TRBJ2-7	TGCGCCAGCAGCTTTGAACGTCCCTACGAGCAGTACTTC	CASSFERPYEQYF
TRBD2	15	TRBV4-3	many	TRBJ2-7	TGCGCCAGCAGCCATGGGCGGGAGCCCTCCTACGAGCAGTACTTC	CASSHGREPSYEQYF
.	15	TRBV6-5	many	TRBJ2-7	TGTGCCAGCAGTTACTCGGTAGGAGATCCCTACGAGCAGTACTTC	CASSYSVGDPYEQYF
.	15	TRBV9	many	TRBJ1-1	TGTGCCAGCAGCCCCCAAGGGACGGTGAACACTGAAGCTTTCTTT	CASSPQGTVNTEAFF
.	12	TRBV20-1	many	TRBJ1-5	TGCAGTGCTACCGGAGGCGATCAGCCCCAGCATTTT	CSATGGDQPQHF
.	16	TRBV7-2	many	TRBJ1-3	TGTGCCAGCAGCTTAGCAGCCGGCCACTCTGGAAACACCATATATTTT	CASSLAAGHSGNTIYF
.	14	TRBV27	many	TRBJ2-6	TGTGCCAGGGGACGGATCTCTGGGGCCAACGTCCTGACTTTC	CARGRISGANVLTF
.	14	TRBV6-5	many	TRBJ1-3	TGTGCCAGCAAGGAGTGGGACTCTGGAAACACCATATATTTT	CASKEWDSGNTIYF
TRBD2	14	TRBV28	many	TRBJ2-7	TGTGCCAGCTCAACTGTGGGGACTAGCGACGAGCAGTACTTC	CASSTVGTSDEQYF
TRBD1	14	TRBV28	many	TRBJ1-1	TGTGCCAGCAGTCTCGGACAGGTGATAACTGAAGCTTTCTTT	CASSLGQVITEAFF
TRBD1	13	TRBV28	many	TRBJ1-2	TGTGCCAGCAGGGACAGGGTTGTTAGTGGCTACACCTTC	CASRDRVVSGYTF
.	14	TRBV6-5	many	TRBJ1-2	TGTGCCAGCAGGGCAGACGGCGCTAACTATGGCTACACCTTC	CASRADGANYGYTF
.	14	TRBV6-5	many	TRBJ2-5	TGTGCCAGCAGTTACTCGACGTCTCATGAGACCCAGTACTTC	CASSYSTSHETQYF
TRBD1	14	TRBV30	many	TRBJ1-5	TGTGCCTGGAGTGCCGGGACAGAGAATCAGCCCCAGCATTTT	CAWSAGTENQPQHF
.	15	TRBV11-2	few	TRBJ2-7	TGTGCCAGCAGCTTAGATAGCGGAAGCCGTTACGAGCAGTACTTC	CASSLDSGSRYEQYF
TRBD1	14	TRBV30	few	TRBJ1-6	TGTGCCTGGAGTGATTTGACAGGGGATTCACCCCTCCACTTT	CAWSDLTGDSPLHF
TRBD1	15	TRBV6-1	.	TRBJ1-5	TGTGCCAGCAGGAAAGAGGGGGCGGGTAATCAGCCCCAGCATTTT	CASRKEGAGNQPQHF